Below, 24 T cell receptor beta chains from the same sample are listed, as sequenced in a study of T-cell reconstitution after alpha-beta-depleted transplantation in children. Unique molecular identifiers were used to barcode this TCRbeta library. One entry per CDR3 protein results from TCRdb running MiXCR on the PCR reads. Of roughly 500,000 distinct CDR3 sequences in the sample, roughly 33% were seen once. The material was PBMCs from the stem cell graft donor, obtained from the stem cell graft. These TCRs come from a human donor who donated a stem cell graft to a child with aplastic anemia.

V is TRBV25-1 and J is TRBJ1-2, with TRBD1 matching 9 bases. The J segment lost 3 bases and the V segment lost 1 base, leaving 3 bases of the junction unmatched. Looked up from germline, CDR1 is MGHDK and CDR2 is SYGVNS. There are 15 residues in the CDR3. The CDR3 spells CASSEWGQGYYGYTF. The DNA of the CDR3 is TGTGCCAGCAGTGAATGGGGACAGGGATACTATGGCTACACCTTC.

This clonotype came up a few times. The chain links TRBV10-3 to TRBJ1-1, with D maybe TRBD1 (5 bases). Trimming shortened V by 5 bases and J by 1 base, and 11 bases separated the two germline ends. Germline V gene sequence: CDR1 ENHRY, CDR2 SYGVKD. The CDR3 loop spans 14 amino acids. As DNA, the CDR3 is TGTGCCATCAGTCTGGACACGCGGAACACTGAAGCTTTCTTT. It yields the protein CAISLDTRNTEAFF.

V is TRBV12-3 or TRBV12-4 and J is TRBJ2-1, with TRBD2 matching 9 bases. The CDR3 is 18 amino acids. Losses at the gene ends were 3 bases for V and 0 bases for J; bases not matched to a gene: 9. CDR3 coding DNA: TGTGCCAGCAGTTTGAGAGCTAGCGGGACAAGCTCCTACAATGAGCAGTTCTTC. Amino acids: CASSLRASGTSSYNEQFF.

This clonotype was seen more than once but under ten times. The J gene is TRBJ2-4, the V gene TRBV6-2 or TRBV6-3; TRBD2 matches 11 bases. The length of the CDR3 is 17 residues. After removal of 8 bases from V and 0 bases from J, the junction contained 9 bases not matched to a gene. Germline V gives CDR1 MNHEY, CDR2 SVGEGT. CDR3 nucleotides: TGTGCCAGCGGGCCTAGAGGACTAGCGGGAGCCAAAAACATTCAGTACTTC. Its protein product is CASGPRGLAGAKNIQYF.

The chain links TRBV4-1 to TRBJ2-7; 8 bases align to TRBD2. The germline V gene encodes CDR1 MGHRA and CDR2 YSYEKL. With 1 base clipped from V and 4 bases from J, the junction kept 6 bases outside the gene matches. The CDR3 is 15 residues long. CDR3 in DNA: TGCGCCAGCAGCCAAGGGTTCGGGGGGGGTTACGAGCAGTACGTC. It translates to CASSQGFGGGYEQYV.

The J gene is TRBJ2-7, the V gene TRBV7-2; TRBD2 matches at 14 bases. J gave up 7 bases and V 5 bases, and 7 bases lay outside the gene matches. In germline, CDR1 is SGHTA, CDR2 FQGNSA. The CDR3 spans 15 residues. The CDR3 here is CASSMGLAGVGEQYF. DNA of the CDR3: TGTGCCAGCAGCATGGGACTAGCGGGGGTGGGTGAGCAGTACTTC. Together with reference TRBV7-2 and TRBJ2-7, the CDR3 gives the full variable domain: GAGVSQSPSNKVTEKGKDVELRCDPISGHTALYWYRQSLGQGLEFLIYFQGNSAPDKSGLPSDRFSAERTGGSVSTLTIQRTQQEDSAVYLCASSMGLAGVGEQYFGPGTRLTVT.

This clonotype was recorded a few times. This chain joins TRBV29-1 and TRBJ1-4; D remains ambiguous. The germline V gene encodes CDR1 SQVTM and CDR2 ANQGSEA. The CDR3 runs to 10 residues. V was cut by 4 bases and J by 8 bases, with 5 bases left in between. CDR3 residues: CSVGSEKLFF. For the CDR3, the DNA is TGCAGCGTTGGTTCCGAAAAACTGTTTTTT.

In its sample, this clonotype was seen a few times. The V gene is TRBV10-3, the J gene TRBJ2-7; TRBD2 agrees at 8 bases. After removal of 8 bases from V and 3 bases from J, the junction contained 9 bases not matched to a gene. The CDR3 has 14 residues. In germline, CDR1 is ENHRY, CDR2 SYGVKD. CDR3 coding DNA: TGTGCCATCGGGGAGGCGGGAGGACGCTACGAGCAGTACTTC. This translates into CAIGEAGGRYEQYF.

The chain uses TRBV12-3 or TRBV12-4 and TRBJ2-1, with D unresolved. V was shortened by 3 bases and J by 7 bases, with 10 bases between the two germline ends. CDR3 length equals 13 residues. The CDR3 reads CASSFPGRNEQFF. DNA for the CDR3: TGTGCCAGCAGTTTCCCCGGCAGGAATGAGCAGTTCTTC.

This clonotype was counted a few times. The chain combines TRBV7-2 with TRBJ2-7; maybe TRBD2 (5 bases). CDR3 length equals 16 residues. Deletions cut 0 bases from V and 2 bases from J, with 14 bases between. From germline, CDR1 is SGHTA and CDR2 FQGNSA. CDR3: CASSLAGVPSAYEQYF. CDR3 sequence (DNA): TGTGCCAGCAGCTTAGCGGGAGTCCCCTCCGCCTACGAGCAGTACTTC.

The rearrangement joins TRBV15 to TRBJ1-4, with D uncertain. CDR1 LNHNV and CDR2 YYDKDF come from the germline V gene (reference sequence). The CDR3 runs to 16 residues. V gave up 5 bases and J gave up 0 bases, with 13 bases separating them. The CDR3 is CATSVQVGTTNEKLFF. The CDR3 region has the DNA TGTGCCACCAGCGTACAAGTGGGGACAACTAATGAAAAACTGTTTTTT.

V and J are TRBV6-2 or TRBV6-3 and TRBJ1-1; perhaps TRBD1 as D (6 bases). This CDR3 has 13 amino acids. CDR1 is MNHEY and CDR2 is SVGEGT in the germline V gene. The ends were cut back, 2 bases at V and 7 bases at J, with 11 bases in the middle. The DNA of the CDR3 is TGTGCCAGCAGTTACCGCAGGGGTGGTGAAGCTTTCTTT. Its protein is CASSYRRGGEAFF.

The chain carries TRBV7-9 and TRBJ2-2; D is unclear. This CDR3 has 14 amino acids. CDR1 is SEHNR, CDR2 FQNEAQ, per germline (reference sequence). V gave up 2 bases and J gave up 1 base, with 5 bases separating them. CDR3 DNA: TGTGCCAGCAGCTTAACGGTGAACACCGGGGAGCTGTTTTTT. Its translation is CASSLTVNTGELFF.

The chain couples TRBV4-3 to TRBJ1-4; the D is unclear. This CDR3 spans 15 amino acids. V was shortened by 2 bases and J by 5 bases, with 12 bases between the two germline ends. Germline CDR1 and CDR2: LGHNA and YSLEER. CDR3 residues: CASSQRGGSNEKLFF. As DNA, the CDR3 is TGCGCCAGCAGCCAACGGGGAGGGTCCAATGAAAAACTGTTTTTT.

The CDR3 loop reads CAAGTGAVLNTIYF. CDR3 nucleotide sequence: TGTGCCGCTGGAACAGGGGCCGTTTTGAACACCATATATTTT. The V and J genes are TRBV10-3 and TRBJ1-3; TRBD1 aligns across 7 bases. V trimming: 11 bases; J trimming: 7 bases; junction bases outside the gene matches: 14. The germline V gene has CDR1 ENHRY and CDR2 SYGVKD. This CDR3 is built from 14 residues.

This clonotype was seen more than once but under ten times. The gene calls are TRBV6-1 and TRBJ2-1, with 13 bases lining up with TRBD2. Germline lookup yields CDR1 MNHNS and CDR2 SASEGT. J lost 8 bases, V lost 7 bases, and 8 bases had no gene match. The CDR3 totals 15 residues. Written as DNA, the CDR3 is TGTGCCAGCAAATCCGGACTAGCGGGAGTTTATGAGCAGTTCTTC. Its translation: CASKSGLAGVYEQFF.

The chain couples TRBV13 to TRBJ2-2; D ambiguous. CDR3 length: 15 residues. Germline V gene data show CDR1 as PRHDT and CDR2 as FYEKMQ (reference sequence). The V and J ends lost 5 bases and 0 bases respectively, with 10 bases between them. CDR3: CASSDRATNTGELFF. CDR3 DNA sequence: TGTGCCAGCAGCGACCGGGCTACGAACACCGGGGAGCTGTTTTTT.

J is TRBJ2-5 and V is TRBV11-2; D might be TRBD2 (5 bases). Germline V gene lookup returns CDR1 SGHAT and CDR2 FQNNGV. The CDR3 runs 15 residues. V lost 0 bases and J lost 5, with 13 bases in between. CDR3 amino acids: CASSLDPGSRETQYF. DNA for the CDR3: TGTGCCAGCAGCTTAGATCCGGGAAGCCGGGAGACCCAGTACTTC.

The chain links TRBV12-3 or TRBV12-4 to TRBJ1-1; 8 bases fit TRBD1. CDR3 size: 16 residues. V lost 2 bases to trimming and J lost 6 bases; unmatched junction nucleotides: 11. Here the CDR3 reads CASSLSLRDRFPEAFF. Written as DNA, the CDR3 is TGTGCCAGCAGTTTAAGCCTCCGGGACAGGTTTCCTGAAGCTTTCTTT.

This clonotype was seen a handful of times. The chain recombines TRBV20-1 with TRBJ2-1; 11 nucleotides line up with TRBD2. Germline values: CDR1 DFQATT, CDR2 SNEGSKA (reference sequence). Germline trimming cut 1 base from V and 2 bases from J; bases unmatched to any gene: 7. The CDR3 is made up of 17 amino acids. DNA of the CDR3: TGCAGTGCTAGAGTCTTCGGGACTAGCGGAACCTACAATGAGCAGTTCTTC. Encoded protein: CSARVFGTSGTYNEQFF.

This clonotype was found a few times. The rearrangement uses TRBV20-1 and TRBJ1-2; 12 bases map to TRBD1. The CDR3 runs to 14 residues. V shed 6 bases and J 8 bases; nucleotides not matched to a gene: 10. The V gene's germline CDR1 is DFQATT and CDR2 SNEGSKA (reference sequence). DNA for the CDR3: TGCAGTGCAAGGGACAGGGGGCGCAGCCGCGGCTACACCTTC. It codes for CSARDRGRSRGYTF.

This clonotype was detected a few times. CDR3 nucleotide sequence: TGCAGCGTTGCGACAGGGGTACAAGAGACCCAGTACTTC. This codes for CSVATGVQETQYF. The V gene is TRBV29-1, the J gene TRBJ2-5, with TRBD1 identical over 8 bases. The CDR3 spans 13 residues. From germline, CDR1 is SQVTM and CDR2 ANQGSEA. V lost 4 bases, J lost 2 bases, and 3 bases stayed unmatched.

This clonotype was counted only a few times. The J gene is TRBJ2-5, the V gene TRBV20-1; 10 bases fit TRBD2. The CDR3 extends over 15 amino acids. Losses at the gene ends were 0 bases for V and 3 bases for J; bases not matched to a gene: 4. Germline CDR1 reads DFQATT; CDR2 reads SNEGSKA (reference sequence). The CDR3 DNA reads TGCAGTGCTAGAGATCTGGGACTAGCGAAAGAGACCCAGTACTTC. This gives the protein CSARDLGLAKETQYF.

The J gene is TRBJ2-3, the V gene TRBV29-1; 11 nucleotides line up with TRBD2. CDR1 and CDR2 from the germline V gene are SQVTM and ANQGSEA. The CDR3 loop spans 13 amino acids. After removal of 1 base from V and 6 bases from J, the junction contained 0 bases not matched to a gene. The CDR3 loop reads CSVEGLAGDTQYF. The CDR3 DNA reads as TGCAGCGTTGAAGGACTAGCGGGGGATACGCAGTATTTT.